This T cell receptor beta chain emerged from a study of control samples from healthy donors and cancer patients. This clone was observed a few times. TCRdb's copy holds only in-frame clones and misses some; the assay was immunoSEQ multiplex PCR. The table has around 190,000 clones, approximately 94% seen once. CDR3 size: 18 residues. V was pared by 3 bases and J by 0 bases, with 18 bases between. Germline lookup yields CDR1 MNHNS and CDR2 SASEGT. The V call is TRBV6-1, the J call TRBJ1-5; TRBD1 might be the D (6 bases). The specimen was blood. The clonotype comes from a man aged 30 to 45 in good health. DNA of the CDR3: TGTGCCAGCAGTGACAAATGGACAGAGGCGAGTAGCAATCAGCCCCAGCATTTT. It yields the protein CASSDKWTEASSNQPQHF.